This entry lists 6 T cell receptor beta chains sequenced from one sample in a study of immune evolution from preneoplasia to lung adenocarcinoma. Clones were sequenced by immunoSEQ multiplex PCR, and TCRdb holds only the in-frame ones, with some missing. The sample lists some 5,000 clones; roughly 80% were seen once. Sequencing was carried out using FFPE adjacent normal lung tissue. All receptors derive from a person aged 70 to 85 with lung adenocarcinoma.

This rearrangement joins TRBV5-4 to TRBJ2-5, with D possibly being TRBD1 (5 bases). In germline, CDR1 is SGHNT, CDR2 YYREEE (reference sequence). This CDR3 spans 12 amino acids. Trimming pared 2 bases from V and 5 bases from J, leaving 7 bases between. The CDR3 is CASSFRQETQYF. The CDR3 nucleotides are TGTGCCAGCAGCTTTAGACAGGAGACCCAGTACTTC.

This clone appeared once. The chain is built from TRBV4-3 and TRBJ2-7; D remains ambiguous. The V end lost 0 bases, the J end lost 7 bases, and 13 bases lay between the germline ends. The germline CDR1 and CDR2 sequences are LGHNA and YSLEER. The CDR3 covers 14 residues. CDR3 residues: CASSQDRFSSEQYF. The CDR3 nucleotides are TGCGCCAGCAGCCAAGATCGATTTTCCAGTGAGCAGTACTTC.

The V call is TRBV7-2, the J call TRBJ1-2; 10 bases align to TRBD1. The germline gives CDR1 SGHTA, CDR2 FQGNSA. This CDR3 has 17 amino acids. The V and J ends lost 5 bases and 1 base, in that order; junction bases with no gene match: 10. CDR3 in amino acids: CASSSKTGDRGNYGYTF. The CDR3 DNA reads TGTGCCAGCAGCAGCAAAACGGGGGACAGGGGTAACTATGGCTACACCTTC.

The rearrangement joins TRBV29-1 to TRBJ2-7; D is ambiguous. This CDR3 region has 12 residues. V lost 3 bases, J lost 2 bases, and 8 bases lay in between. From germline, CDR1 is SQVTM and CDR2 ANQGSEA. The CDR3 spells CSVDPGTYEQYF. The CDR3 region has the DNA TGCAGCGTTGATCCTGGTACCTACGAGCAGTACTTC.

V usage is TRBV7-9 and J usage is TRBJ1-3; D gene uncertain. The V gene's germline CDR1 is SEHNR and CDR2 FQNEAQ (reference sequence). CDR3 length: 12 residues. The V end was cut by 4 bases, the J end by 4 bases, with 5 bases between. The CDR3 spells CASSSTGNTIYF. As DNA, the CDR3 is TGTGCCAGCAGCTCTACAGGAAACACCATATATTTT.

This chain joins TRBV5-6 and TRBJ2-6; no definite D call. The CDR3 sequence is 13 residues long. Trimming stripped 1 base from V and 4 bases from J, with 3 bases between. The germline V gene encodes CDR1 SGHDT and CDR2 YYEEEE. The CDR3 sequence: CASSLTGANVLTF. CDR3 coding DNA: TGTGCCAGCAGCTTGACAGGGGCCAACGTCCTGACTTTC.